This TCR beta chain was recovered during a study of lymphopenia after photon versus proton radiotherapy. Study observations and caveats: After the lymphocyte nadir, photon-treated repertoires showed oligoclonal expansion, especially of CD8+ Temra cells. Survival link was tested only in deceased patients; proton benefit remains a possibility. In patients who died, overall survival fell as post-nadir TCR diversity dropped more. Under photons, naive T cells and diversity fell while effector/memory populations rose.

Trimming removed 3 bases from V and 5 bases from J; junction bases left unmatched: 7. Germline-derived CDR1 and CDR2 are MNHEY and SMNVEV (reference sequence). CDR3 length equals 15 residues. The protocol was immunoSEQ multiplex PCR, while the TCRdb copy is restricted to in-frame clones and leaves out a portion. Among 20,000 to 30,000 clones listed, 75% to 90% were seen once. Concerning this clone: What it binds is unknown.

V gene TRBV27 combines with J gene TRBJ2-5; 9 bases map to TRBD1. This sequence was found in a man aged 25 to 40 with gastric cancer. The input for sequencing was peripheral blood, taken from a patient treated with photon-based radiotherapy. The CDR3: CASSFGDRAPETQYF. In nucleotides, the CDR3 is TGTGCCAGCAGTTTTGGGGACAGGGCCCCCGAGACCCAGTACTTC.